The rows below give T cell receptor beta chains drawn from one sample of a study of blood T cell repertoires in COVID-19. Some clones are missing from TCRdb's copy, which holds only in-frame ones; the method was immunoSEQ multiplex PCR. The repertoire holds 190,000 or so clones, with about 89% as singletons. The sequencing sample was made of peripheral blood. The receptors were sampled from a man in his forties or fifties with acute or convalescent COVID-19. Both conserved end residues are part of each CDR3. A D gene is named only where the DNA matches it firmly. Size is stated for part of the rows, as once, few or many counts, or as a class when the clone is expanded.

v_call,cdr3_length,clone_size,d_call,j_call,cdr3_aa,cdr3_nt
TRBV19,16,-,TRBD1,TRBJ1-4,CASIDLRQGLGEKLFF,TGTGCCAGTATCGACCTCCGACAGGGCCTTGGTGAAAAACTGTTTTTT
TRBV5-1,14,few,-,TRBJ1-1,CASSLDFTQQEAFF,TGCGCCAGCAGCTTGGATTTCACACAGCAAGAAGCTTTCTTT
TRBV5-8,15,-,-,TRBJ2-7,CASSLGSGSFYEQYF,TGTGCCAGCAGCTTGGGGTCAGGATCTTTTTACGAGCAGTACTTC
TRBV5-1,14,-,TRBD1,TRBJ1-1,CASSPGQVATEAFF,TGCGCCAGCAGCCCAGGACAGGTGGCAACTGAAGCTTTCTTT
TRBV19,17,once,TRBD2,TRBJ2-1,CASSIKLAGNSYNEQFF,TGTGCCAGTAGTATAAAACTAGCGGGAAATTCCTACAATGAGCAGTTCTTC
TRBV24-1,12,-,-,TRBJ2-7,CATSDLQGRQYF,TGTGCCACCAGTGACTTGCAGGGTCGGCAGTACTTC
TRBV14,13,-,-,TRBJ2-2,CASSAWRAGELFF,TGTGCCAGCAGCGCGTGGAGGGCCGGGGAGCTGTTTTTT
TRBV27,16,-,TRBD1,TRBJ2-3,CASRPPTGGFTDTQYF,TGTGCCAGCAGACCTCCGACAGGGGGTTTTACAGATACGCAGTATTTT
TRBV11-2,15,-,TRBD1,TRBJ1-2,CASSLLGTGVSGYTF,TGTGCCAGCAGCTTATTGGGGACAGGGGTATCTGGCTACACCTTC
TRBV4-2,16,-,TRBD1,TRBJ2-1,CASSQGTASSYNEQFF,TGTGCCAGCAGCCAGGGGACAGCGAGCTCCTACAATGAGCAGTTCTTC
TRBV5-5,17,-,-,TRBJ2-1,CASSLAGSSSSYNEQFF,TGTGCCAGCAGCTTGGCGGGGTCGTCCAGCTCCTACAATGAGCAGTTCTTC
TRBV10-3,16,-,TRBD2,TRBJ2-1,CAISDGGGGSYNEQFF,TGTGCCATCAGTGATGGCGGGGGGGGGTCCTACAATGAGCAGTTCTTC
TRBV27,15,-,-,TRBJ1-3,CASSKNRASGNTIYF,TGTGCCAGCAGTAAAAACAGGGCCTCTGGAAACACCATATATTTT
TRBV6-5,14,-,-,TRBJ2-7,CASSYGQGLGEQYF,TGTGCCAGCAGTTACGGGCAGGGCCTCGGCGAGCAGTACTTC
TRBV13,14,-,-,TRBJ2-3,CASSLGQGRDTQYF,TGTGCCAGCAGCTTAGGACAGGGGAGGGATACGCAGTATTTT
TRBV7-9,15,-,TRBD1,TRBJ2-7,CASSFGQGKGYEQYF,TGTGCCAGCAGCTTCGGACAGGGGAAAGGATACGAGCAGTACTTC
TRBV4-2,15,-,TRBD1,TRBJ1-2,CASSQDGGQEYGYTF,TGTGCCAGCAGCCAAGATGGGGGACAGGAATATGGCTACACCTTC
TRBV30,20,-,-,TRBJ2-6,CAWSVRGALARSSGANVLTF,TGTGCCTGGAGTGTACGGGGGGCTCTAGCGCGGAGCTCTGGGGCCAACGTCCTGACTTTC
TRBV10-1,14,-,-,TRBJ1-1,CASSGTDRNTEAFF,TGCGCCAGCAGTGGAACGGACAGAAACACTGAAGCTTTCTTT
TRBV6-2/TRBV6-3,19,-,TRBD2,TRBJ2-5,CASSSLLGLAGLQGGTQYF,TGTGCCAGCAGTAGCCTGCTGGGACTAGCGGGTCTGCAAGGGGGGACCCAGTACTTC
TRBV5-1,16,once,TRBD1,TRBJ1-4,CASNPGTGSLNEKLFF,TGCGCCAGCAACCCCGGGACAGGGTCCCTTAATGAAAAACTGTTTTTT
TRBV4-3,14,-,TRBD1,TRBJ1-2,CASSQGTGDYGYTF,TGCGCCAGCAGCCAAGGGACAGGGGACTATGGCTACACCTTC
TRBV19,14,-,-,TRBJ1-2,CASSSGRGAQGYTF,TGTGCCAGTAGTTCGGGACGGGGGGCGCAAGGCTACACCTTC
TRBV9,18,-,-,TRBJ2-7,CASSVAQYWRGPSYEQYF,TGTGCCAGCAGCGTAGCTCAGTATTGGCGGGGGCCCTCCTACGAGCAGTACTTC
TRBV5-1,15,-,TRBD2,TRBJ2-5,CASTISGGAGETQYF,TGCGCCAGCACCATAAGCGGGGGGGCCGGCGAGACCCAGTACTTC
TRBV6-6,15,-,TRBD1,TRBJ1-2,CASSEISDREEGYTF,TGTGCCAGCAGTGAGATATCGGACAGGGAGGAGGGCTACACCTTC
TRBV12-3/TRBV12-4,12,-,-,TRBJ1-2,CASKAGIYGYTF,TGTGCCAGCAAGGCAGGGATATATGGCTACACCTTC
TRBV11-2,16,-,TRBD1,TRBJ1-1,CASSLDRGLDVVEAFF,TGTGCCAGCAGCTTAGACAGGGGGCTTGATGTAGTTGAAGCTTTCTTT
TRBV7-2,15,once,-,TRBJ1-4,CASSLGGRTNEKLFF,TGTGCCAGCAGCTTAGGGGGGCGGACTAATGAAAAACTGTTTTTT